This entry lists 21 T cell receptor beta chains sequenced from one sample in a study of cytomegalovirus exposure and HLA in healthy donors. Only in-frame clones appear in the TCRdb table, and some are missing; sequencing was by immunoSEQ multiplex PCR. This sample has about 160,000 clones, with under 90% found just once. Sequenced sample: PBMCs. These TCRs come from a man younger than 35 in good health and CMV-seropositive.

The chain links TRBV27 to TRBJ2-7; D is undetermined. This CDR3 comprises 15 residues. V was clipped by 2 bases and J by 0 bases, with 11 bases between them. Germline values: CDR1 MNHEY, CDR2 SMNVEV (reference sequence). The CDR3, as DNA: TGTGCCAGCAGTTTAAGAGGCTTCCCCTCCTACGAGCAGTACTTC. Translation gives CASSLRGFPSYEQYF.

The chain is built from TRBV6-1 and TRBJ2-7; D remains unclear. V dropped 0 bases and J dropped 9 bases, with 12 bases sitting between them. This CDR3 contains 13 residues. Germline CDR1 MNHNS, CDR2 SASEGT. The CDR3: CASSEAPGNGQYF. The CDR3 DNA reads TGTGCCAGCAGTGAAGCCCCAGGAAACGGGCAGTACTTC.

The rearrangement links TRBV27 to TRBJ1-2, with 9 bases that match TRBD1. Germline V gene lookup returns CDR1 MNHEY and CDR2 SMNVEV (reference sequence). J lost 7 bases, V lost 8 bases, and 11 bases had no gene match. This CDR3 has 14 amino acids. The chain's CDR3 is CASWTGAGVGGYTF. For the CDR3, the DNA is TGTGCCAGCTGGACAGGGGCGGGAGTTGGTGGCTACACCTTC.

The chain uses TRBV5-1 and TRBJ2-5, with D unresolved. This CDR3 spans 13 amino acids. V gave up 4 bases and J gave up 4 bases, with 11 bases separating them. Germline values: CDR1 SGHRS, CDR2 YFSETQ. CDR3 nucleotide sequence: TGCGCCAGCAGCGTGGGCCCAGGAGAGACCCAGTACTTC. Encoded protein: CASSVGPGETQYF.

Note on this clone: A junction boundary mismatches the germline segment, possibly from a read error. The chain couples TRBV7-7 to TRBJ2-2; D is undetermined. This CDR3 contains 14 residues. Germline V gives CDR1 SSHAT, CDR2 FNYEAQ (reference sequence). CDR3 in amino acids: CASSLSLSTGELFF. The CDR3, as DNA: TGTGCTAGCAGTTTAAGCTTAAGCACCGGGGAGCTGTTTTTT.

This rearrangement joins TRBV6-1 to TRBJ2-5; perhaps TRBD1 as D (5 bases). From germline, CDR1 is MNHNS and CDR2 SASEGT. The CDR3 covers 14 residues. The V and J ends lost 7 bases and 0 bases respectively, with 12 bases between them. CDR3 amino acids: CASTRDPHQETQYF. In DNA form, the CDR3 reads TGTGCCAGCACCAGGGATCCCCACCAAGAGACCCAGTACTTC.

The chain carries TRBV7-2 and TRBJ1-4; no definite D call. Germline V gene lookup returns CDR1 SGHTA and CDR2 FQGNSA. This CDR3 is built from 15 residues. V shed 6 bases and J shed 0 bases, with 11 bases lying between them. This chain's CDR3 is CASSSNRATNEKLFF. CDR3 DNA sequence: TGTGCCAGCAGTTCTAACAGAGCAACTAATGAAAAACTGTTTTTT.

This chain joins TRBV4-1 and TRBJ1-2; 8 bases line up with TRBD1. After removal of 3 bases from V and 6 bases from J, the junction contained 18 bases not matched to a gene. This CDR3 contains 18 residues. Germline V gene lookup returns CDR1 MGHRA and CDR2 YSYEKL. Written as DNA, the CDR3 is TGCGCCAGCAGCCAGCCTCGGACAGGGCCCCGCCGGGAGCATGGCTACACCTTC. It encodes CASSQPRTGPRREHGYTF.

The V gene is TRBV27, the J gene TRBJ1-1; 7 positions match TRBD1. The CDR3 sequence is 18 residues long. V dropped 0 bases and J dropped 0; count of bases not matched to a gene: 10. Germline assignment: CDR1 MNHEY and CDR2 SMNVEV (reference sequence). CDR3 sequence: CASSLSAYRQGLNTEAFF. The CDR3 nucleotides are TGTGCCAGCAGTTTATCGGCCTACCGACAGGGACTGAACACTGAAGCTTTCTTT.

The chain joins TRBV28 to TRBJ1-2; 11 bases are shared with TRBD1. Germline CDR1 is MDHEN and CDR2 is SYDVKM. Germline trimming cut 1 base from V and 5 bases from J; bases unmatched to any gene: 6. This CDR3 is 16 amino acids long. CDR3 region: CASSLSGTGGDYGYTF. The CDR3 region has the DNA TGTGCCAGCAGTTTATCCGGGACAGGGGGGGATTATGGCTACACCTTC.

V gene TRBV28 combines with J gene TRBJ1-1; no reliable D call. The ends were cut back, 3 bases at V and 5 bases at J, with 16 bases in the middle. The CDR3 length is 15 residues. CDR1 is MDHEN, CDR2 SYDVKM, per germline. Here the CDR3 reads CASSFGGRGVTEAFF. CDR3 DNA sequence: TGTGCCAGCAGTTTTGGTGGGCGCGGGGTGACTGAAGCTTTCTTT.

V is TRBV11-2 and J is TRBJ2-7; the match to TRBD2 covers 9 bases. The CDR3 sequence is 16 residues long. Germline values: CDR1 SGHAT, CDR2 FQNNGV. V trimming: 4 bases; J trimming: 5 bases; junction bases outside the gene matches: 12. The CDR3 loop is CASSSKLAGQTHEQYF. DNA of the CDR3: TGTGCCAGCAGCTCGAAGCTAGCGGGACAAACTCACGAGCAGTACTTC.

This chain uses TRBV7-9 with TRBJ2-3; D possibly corresponds to TRBD2 (5 bases). The CDR3 sequence is 16 residues long. V was trimmed by 2 bases and J by 6 bases, leaving 18 bases between them. Germline lookup yields CDR1 SEHNR and CDR2 FQNEAQ (reference sequence). For the CDR3, the DNA is TGTGCCAGCAGCTTACCCCTAGGACTCGCCCAGGATACGCAGTATTTT. Protein sequence: CASSLPLGLAQDTQYF. Complete variable domain (other parts from reference TRBV7-9 and TRBJ2-3): DTGVSQNPRHKITKRGQNVTFRCDPISEHNRLYWYRQTLGQGPEFLTYFQNEAQLEKSRLLSDRFSAERPKGSFSTLEIQRTEQGDSAMYLCASSLPLGLAQDTQYFGPGTRLTVL.

The rearrangement joins TRBV18 to TRBJ2-5; D is possibly TRBD2 (5 bases). Per the germline V gene, CDR1 is KGHSH and CDR2 is LQKENI. V was trimmed by 2 bases and J by 4 bases, leaving 5 bases between them. This CDR3 spans 12 amino acids. The CDR3: CASSPGRETQYF. For the CDR3, the DNA is TGTGCCAGCTCACCAGGGAGAGAGACCCAGTACTTC. The variable domain in full, completed from reference TRBV18 and TRBJ2-5, reads NAGVMQNPRHLVRRRGQEARLRCSPMKGHSHVYWYRQLPEEGLKFMVYLQKENIIDESGMPKERFSAEFPKEGPSILRIQQVVRGDSAAYFCASSPGRETQYFGPGTRLLVL.

As DNA, the CDR3 is TGTGCCAGCAGCCAAGTCCCCGGGACAGGGGCCTACGAGCAGTACTTC. It specifies CASSQVPGTGAYEQYF. The chain carries TRBV4-2 and TRBJ2-7; 10 bases match TRBD1. In germline, CDR1 is LGHNA, CDR2 YNFKEQ. After removal of 1 base from V and 2 bases from J, the junction contained 5 bases not matched to a gene. The CDR3 covers 16 residues.

The V call is TRBV23-1, the J call TRBJ2-2, with 9 bases fitting TRBD1. TRBV23-1 is an ORF; its function is uncertain. This CDR3 has 17 residues. V was clipped by 7 bases and J by 7 bases; unmatched bases: 16. The DNA of the CDR3 is TGCGCCAGCACTAACCACAGGGGGCGGCTTCCAGGCGGGGAGCTGTTTTTT. Protein sequence: CASTNHRGRLPGGELFF.

This clone was picked up a small number of times. The J gene is TRBJ2-2, the V gene TRBV2, with TRBD2 matching over 13 bases. Germline V CDR1 and CDR2: SNHLY, FYNNEI. The trim removed 6 bases at V and 8 bases at J, leaving 0 bases unmatched. The CDR3 spans 13 residues. CDR3 coding DNA: TGTGCCAGCAGGGGACTAGCGGGAGGGGAGCTGTTTTTT. Translation gives CASRGLAGGELFF.

This chain's CDR3 is CASSVEGLANYGYTF. CDR3 DNA sequence: TGTGCCAGCAGCGTAGAGGGGCTAGCTAACTATGGCTACACCTTC. This chain uses TRBV9 with TRBJ1-2, with D possibly being TRBD1 (5 bases). CDR1 and CDR2 from the germline V gene are SGDLS and YYNGEE. V lost 0 bases and J lost 0, with 9 bases in between. This CDR3 has 15 amino acids.

The genes are TRBV6-5 and TRBJ1-4, with D hard to call. Germline V gives CDR1 MNHEY, CDR2 SVGAGI. Trimming shortened V by 0 bases and J by 8 bases, and 10 bases separated the two germline ends. The CDR3 is 14 amino acids. The CDR3 loop reads CASSYSRSGEKLFF. DNA of the CDR3: TGTGCCAGCAGTTACTCCCGCAGTGGCGAAAAACTGTTTTTT.

The V and J genes are TRBV9 and TRBJ2-1; TRBD2 agrees at 9 bases. CDR1 and CDR2 from the germline V gene are SGDLS and YYNGEE. The CDR3 spans 15 residues. Losses at the gene ends were 0 bases for V and 7 bases for J; bases not matched to a gene: 5. This chain's CDR3 is CASSVGAGGGNEQFF. The CDR3 DNA follows: TGTGCCAGCAGCGTAGGAGCGGGAGGCGGGAATGAGCAGTTCTTC.

V and J are TRBV9 and TRBJ2-7; TRBD1 matches 8 bases. Germline values: CDR1 SGDLS, CDR2 YYNGEE. The CDR3 consists of 13 residues. Unmatched junction bases numbered 5, after V lost 4 bases and J lost 5 bases. CDR3 sequence reads: CASSPGTGDEQYF. CDR3 bases: TGTGCCAGCAGCCCCGGGACAGGCGACGAGCAGTACTTC.